One and the same sample provided the 14 T cell receptor beta chains below, sequenced in a study of T cells after yellow fever vaccination. TCRdb passed the 5' RACE reads through MiXCR, listing each CDR3 protein once. The table lists under 500,000 distinct CDR3 sequences, 15% to 20% of them singletons. The sequenced sample was PBMCs, obtained before the yellow fever booster vaccination. These receptor sequences come from a man aged 18 to 35 who received the YFV17D yellow fever vaccine.

This clonotype has only a few counts. This rearrangement joins TRBV7-9 to TRBJ2-5; 9 bases are shared with TRBD1. The CDR3 runs to 15 residues. The J segment lost 2 bases and the V segment lost 3 bases, leaving 4 bases of the junction unmatched. The germline CDR1 and CDR2 sequences are SEHNR and FQNEAQ (reference sequence). CDR3 sequence reads: CASSLGDREQETQYF. In DNA, the CDR3 is TGTGCCAGCAGCTTGGGGGACAGGGAGCAAGAGACCCAGTACTTC.

This sequence joins TRBV29-1 and TRBJ1-1; weak D call: TRBD1 (6 bases). Trimming took off 3 bases at V and 0 bases at J, with 11 bases between the two ends. Germline CDR1 is SQVTM and CDR2 is ANQGSEA. CDR3 size: 14 residues. CDR3 bases: TGCAGCGTTGAGGTCAGGGGAATGAACACTGAAGCTTTCTTT. Amino acid sequence: CSVEVRGMNTEAFF. The full variable domain, completed using reference TRBV29-1 and TRBJ1-1, is SAVISQKPSRDICQRGTSLTIQCQVDSQVTMMFWYRQQPGQSLTLIATANQGSEATYESGFVIDKFPISRPNLTFSTLTVSNMSPEDSSIYLCSVEVRGMNTEAFFGQGTRLTVV.

This clonotype was detected many times. The chain employs TRBV5-8 and TRBJ2-4, with 15 bases matching TRBD2. Trimming took 4 bases from V and 3 from J; bases not matched to a gene: 11. The germline gives CDR1 SGHTS, CDR2 YDEGEE. This CDR3 is 19 amino acids long. The CDR3 DNA reads as TGTGCCAGCAGCGTCGGACTAGCGGGGGGGTTGTCAGGCAAAAACATTCAGTACTTC. It translates to CASSVGLAGGLSGKNIQYF.

The chain joins TRBV24-1 to TRBJ2-1, with D perhaps TRBD2 (5 bases). V was cut by 9 bases and J by 9 bases, with 14 bases left in between. The CDR3 has 12 amino acids. The V gene's germline CDR1 is KGHDR and CDR2 SFDVKD. Here the CDR3 reads CATALRGPEQFF. Here the CDR3 DNA reads TGTGCCACCGCTCTCCGGGGTCCTGAGCAGTTCTTC.

This clonotype was counted a few times. The chain links TRBV20-1 to TRBJ2-7, with D perhaps being TRBD1 or TRBD2 (5 bases each). V gave up 2 bases and J gave up 6 bases, with 17 bases separating them. CDR3 length: 14 residues. The germline V gene encodes CDR1 DFQATT and CDR2 SNEGSKA (reference sequence). This chain's CDR3 is CSARRDGRALEQYF. CDR3 coding DNA: TGCAGTGCTAGACGGGACGGACGGGCCCTCGAGCAGTACTTC.

This clonotype appeared a few times. The gene calls are TRBV20-1 and TRBJ1-2; 7 positions match TRBD1. J was trimmed by 5 bases and V by 5 bases; bases with no gene match: 11. CDR1 and CDR2 (germline): DFQATT, SNEGSKA (reference sequence). The CDR3 length is 14 residues. This CDR3 is CSARGQEGHYGYTF. In nucleotides, the CDR3 is TGCAGTGCTCGCGGACAGGAGGGGCATTATGGCTACACCTTC.

This clonotype has more than one count but fewer than ten. The chain combines TRBV6-2 or TRBV6-3 with TRBJ2-1; no clear D. CDR1 is MNHEY and CDR2 is SVGEGT in the germline V gene. The CDR3 has 14 residues. V was trimmed by 2 bases and J by 6 bases, leaving 11 bases between them. This chain's CDR3 is CASSYGTLGNEQFF. CDR3 DNA: TGTGCCAGCAGTTACGGCACCCTCGGCAATGAGCAGTTCTTC.

In its sample, this clonotype was seen a few times. The CDR3 is CASSTQGGFYEQYF. Here the CDR3 DNA reads TGTGCCAGCAGCACACAGGGGGGTTTCTACGAGCAGTACTTC. This chain links TRBV13 with TRBJ2-7; 8 bases are a match to TRBD1. CDR3 length: 14 residues. After removal of 5 bases from V and 3 bases from J, the junction contained 6 bases not matched to a gene. CDR1 PRHDT and CDR2 FYEKMQ come from the germline V gene (reference sequence).

This clonotype was counted between two and nine times. This chain uses TRBV29-1 with TRBJ2-3; tentatively, D is TRBD1 (6 bases). V was shortened by 3 bases and J by 6 bases, with 16 bases between the two germline ends. The CDR3 is 14 residues long. Looked up from germline, CDR1 is SQVTM and CDR2 is ANQGSEA. CDR3 DNA sequence: TGCAGCGTTGACCTGGACAGAGAACCCGATACGCAGTATTTT. As protein: CSVDLDREPDTQYF.

The sample holds many counts of this clonotype. The rearrangement joins TRBV6-2 or TRBV6-3 to TRBJ2-3; TRBD2 matches 8 bases. V was pared by 5 bases and J by 4 bases, with 8 bases of the junction left unmatched. The CDR3 totals 15 residues. The V gene's germline CDR1 is MNHEY and CDR2 SVGEGT. CDR3 DNA sequence: TGTGCCAGCAGTGCAACGGGACTAGTCCCAGATACGCAGTATTTT. It specifies CASSATGLVPDTQYF.

This clonotype was counted between two and nine times. The chain joins TRBV18 to TRBJ1-1, with 12 bases aligning to TRBD1. The CDR3 is made up of 17 amino acids. Germline V gene lookup returns CDR1 KGHSH and CDR2 LQKENI. J gave up 5 bases and V 3 bases, and 10 bases lay outside the gene matches. The CDR3 protein is CASSPVGTGGVGTEAFF. Written as DNA, the CDR3 is TGTGCCAGCTCACCCGTGGGGACAGGGGGCGTAGGAACTGAAGCTTTCTTT.

This clonotype was detected a few times. V gene TRBV7-9 combines with J gene TRBJ2-3; the D gene is possibly TRBD2 (6 bases). V was trimmed by 4 bases and J by 4 bases, leaving 9 bases between them. The CDR3 has 13 residues. The germline CDR1 and CDR2 sequences are SEHNR and FQNEAQ (reference sequence). This CDR3 is CASSSRDADTQYF. The CDR3 region has the DNA TGTGCCAGCAGCTCGCGGGACGCAGATACGCAGTATTTT.

V gene TRBV4-3 combines with J gene TRBJ2-1; TRBD2 is a possible D gene (6 bases). The germline CDR1 and CDR2 sequences are LGHNA and YSLEER. V was pared by 4 bases and J by 6 bases, with 10 bases between. The CDR3 sequence is 13 residues long. The CDR3 coding sequence is TGCGCCAGCAGCCCGGGACTCACCAATGAGCAGTTCTTC. It codes for CASSPGLTNEQFF.

The chain uses TRBV9 and TRBJ2-1; weak D call: TRBD1 (6 bases). CDR1 SGDLS and CDR2 YYNGEE come from the germline V gene. The CDR3 is 17 amino acids. V lost 2 bases and J lost 0, with 15 bases in between. The CDR3 coding sequence is TGTGCCAGCAGCGTGATTCCGGGGACAAGCTCCTACAATGAGCAGTTCTTC. Translation gives CASSVIPGTSSYNEQFF.